The TCR beta chain described here comes from a study of shared clonotypes between healthy human individuals. Study details: Three plates each covered CD4 naive and memory; CD8 naive two, CD8 memory one. Findings and caveats of the study: Represented genetic and exposure-history diversity was restricted by having few donors.

Clones were read by immunoSEQ multiplex PCR, and TCRdb kept only the in-frame ones, dropping some. The sample shows about a million clones, around 76% of them seen only once. CDR1 MDHEN and CDR2 SYDVKM come from the germline V gene. The CDR3 runs to 16 residues. The junction had 13 bases not matched to a gene; V was cut back by 5 bases and J by 4 bases. In the case of this clone: Antigen: not known.

The J gene is TRBJ2-5, the V gene TRBV28; TRBD2 matches at 7 bases. The sequenced material came from memory CD4+ T cells sorted from blood. The subset: CD45RA-negative fraction. The TCR comes from a man aged 18 to 30 in good health. DNA for the CDR3: TGTGCCAGCAGTCCACCCGCCTTCGGCGGGGGAGAGACCCAGTACTTC. This codes for CASSPPAFGGGETQYF.